This T cell receptor beta chain was sequenced during a study of CD8 T cells in ankylosing spondylitis. About this clonotype: Antigen: not known.

Whole-study findings and limits: Reported data indicate significant enrichment of disease-linked clones within matched ankylosing spondylitis synovial fluid. Some motif variants had been reported before (in reactive arthritis synovial fluid and blood). A TCR beta motif of eight or nine highly homologous variants seemed to mark ankylosing spondylitis blood.

Using its own MiXCR run on the 5' RACE reads, TCRdb lists one record per CDR3 protein. The sample lists about 150,000 distinct CDR3 sequences; around 42% were seen once. This CDR3 has 18 amino acids. Per the germline V gene, CDR1 is LNHNV and CDR2 is YYDKDF (reference sequence). Trimming removed 2 bases from V and 0 bases from J, with 17 bases in between. This sequence originates from a male donor with ankylosing spondylitis. The sample taken for sequencing was synovial fluid, either unsorted or a sorted T cell fraction (not recorded which). The chain is built from TRBV15 and TRBJ2-1; D ambiguous. The CDR3 spells CATSRFPKWWGSYNEQFF. DNA of the CDR3: TGTGCCACCAGCAGATTCCCCAAATGGTGGGGCTCCTACAATGAGCAGTTCTTC.